The sequence of this T cell receptor beta chain was determined in a study of low-dose radiotherapy and immunotherapy resistance in tumors. Study summary: Treatment of Cohort 1 consisted of 0.5 Gy per fraction every 2 weeks, adding up to 6.5 Gy. Ipilimumab 1 mg/kg every six weeks, together with nivolumab 240 mg every two weeks, was given intravenously to patients.

Priming of first-strand cDNA relied on TRAV- and TRBV-specific primers (covering alpha and beta chains). With a constant-region primer and a V-primer adapter, TCRs were subjected to 15 to 25 PCR cycles of amplification. TCRdb re-analysed the reads in MiXCR, keeping a single row per CDR3 protein. The table has some 100,000 distinct CDR3 sequences, under 25% seen once. This clonotype showed up many times. Time point defined: after trial treatment. Treatment of the sample: LDRT plus nivolumab, ipilimumab, low-dose cyclophosphamide and aspirin (RACIN trial). Donors were given nivolumab, ipilimumab, aspirin, low-dose cyclophosphamide and low-dose radiotherapy. Looked up from germline, CDR1 is SGHRS and CDR2 is YFSETQ. The CDR3 runs to 14 residues. Trimming shortened V by 2 bases and J by 7 bases, and 12 bases separated the two germline ends.

This TCR was recovered from a male donor with prostate cancer. The genes are TRBV5-1 and TRBJ2-2, with D possibly matching TRBD1 (5 bases). Sequences were derived from PBMCs, sampled after low-dose radiotherapy plus immunotherapy. CDR3 region: CASSLTQGLGELFF. The CDR3 bases are TGCGCCAGCAGCTTAACCCAGGGTCTCGGGGAGCTGTTTTTT.